This note documents a single T cell receptor beta chain sequence. The CDR3 spans 12 residues. Germline-derived CDR1 and CDR2 are LNHDA and SQIVND (reference sequence). The germline V and J ends were trimmed by 6 bases and 7 bases, with 12 bases remaining between them. The sample comes from a study of cytomegalovirus exposure and HLA in healthy donors. The PCR was carried out with 60 Vbeta primers and 13 Jbeta primers. The table came from immunoSEQ multiplex PCR; TCRdb's copy has only in-frame clones and leaves some out. The sample has roughly 130,000 clones, 82% seen once. The chain recombines TRBV19 with TRBJ2-5; the D is unclear. Sequencing used PBMCs. The TCR comes from a boy between 2 and 10 years old in good health and CMV-seronegative. The CDR3 protein is CASSLLTGTQYF. The CDR3 region has the DNA TGTGCCAGTAGCCTTTTAACGGGGACCCAGTACTTC.